The 23 T cell receptor beta chains below come from one sample, sequenced in a study of blood T cell repertoires in COVID-19. TCRdb's copy holds only in-frame clones and misses some; the assay was immunoSEQ multiplex PCR. The sample carries fewer than 200,000 clones, about nine tenths recorded once. The sequenced sample was peripheral blood. All receptors derive from a man between 50 and 59 years old with acute or convalescent COVID-19.

The chain joins TRBV6-4 to TRBJ2-1; 9 nucleotides match TRBD1. This CDR3 spans 13 amino acids. Germline V gene sequence: CDR1 MRHNA, CDR2 SNTAGT. V lost 10 bases and J lost 9; bases outside the gene matches: 10. Written as DNA, the CDR3 is TGTGCCACCGGGACAGGGCCCCAGGTTGAGCAGTTCTTC. Encoded protein: CATGTGPQVEQFF.

This chain connects TRBV28 to TRBJ2-1, with TRBD2 matching 12 bases. CDR3 size: 15 residues. V gave up 7 bases and J gave up 9 bases; unmatched junction bases: 10. The germline V gene encodes CDR1 MDHEN and CDR2 SYDVKM. Here the CDR3 reads CASIPRLAGVGEQFF. Here the CDR3 DNA reads TGTGCCAGCATCCCGAGACTAGCGGGAGTCGGTGAGCAGTTCTTC.

The chain is built from TRBV4-1 and TRBJ2-7, with 11 bases matching TRBD1. Germline CDR1 reads MGHRA; CDR2 reads YSYEKL. The CDR3 loop spans 15 amino acids. Unmatched junction bases numbered 10, after V lost 5 bases and J lost 7 bases. As DNA, the CDR3 is TGCGCCAGCAGCGCTCATGGACAGGGGGCCGATGAGCAGTACTTC. Encoded protein: CASSAHGQGADEQYF.

This chain links TRBV6-5 with TRBJ2-7; maybe TRBD1 (5 bases). Germline lookup yields CDR1 MNHEY and CDR2 SVGAGI. Trimming took 8 bases from V and 5 from J, leaving 19 bases between them. The CDR3 sequence is 14 residues long. The CDR3 region has the DNA TGTGCCAGCCCCCCCCTACTGGGGCCGGACGAGCAGTACGTC. Its protein product is CASPPLLGPDEQYV.

This CDR3 is CASSWAGNTGELFF. The CDR3, as DNA: TGTGCCAGCAGTTGGGCTGGGAACACCGGGGAGCTGTTTTTT. This chain links TRBV6-5 with TRBJ2-2, with D uncertain. Germline CDR1 is MNHEY and CDR2 is SVGAGI. V was pared by 4 bases and J by 1 base, with 7 bases between. The CDR3 is made up of 14 amino acids.

This rearrangement joins TRBV7-2 to TRBJ2-7, with TRBD1 matching 9 bases. This CDR3 region has 14 residues. The germline CDR1 and CDR2 sequences are SGHTA and FQGNSA. With 6 bases clipped from V and 1 base from J, the junction kept 4 bases outside the gene matches. As DNA, the CDR3 is TGTGCCAGCAGTTCCGGGACAGGGTCCTACGAGCAGTACTTC. The encoded protein is CASSSGTGSYEQYF.

This sequence joins TRBV18 and TRBJ2-4, with 7 bases matching TRBD1. The CDR3 is 15 amino acids. The V gene's germline CDR1 is KGHSH and CDR2 LQKENI. Germline trimming cut 7 bases from V and 2 bases from J; bases unmatched to any gene: 8. The CDR3 DNA reads TGTGCCAGCTTCCAGGGGGTCCTAACCAAAAACATTCAGTACTTC. The encoded protein is CASFQGVLTKNIQYF.

This clone was observed once. The chain recombines TRBV9 with TRBJ2-3, with D perhaps TRBD1 (6 bases). CDR1 is SGDLS and CDR2 is YYNGEE in the germline V gene. V gave up 3 bases and J gave up 2 bases, with 16 bases separating them. The CDR3 totals 16 residues. CDR3 sequence reads: CASSEYRDGHTDTQYF. For the CDR3, the DNA is TGTGCCAGCAGCGAATACAGGGACGGACACACAGATACGCAGTATTTT.

This clone was recorded only once. The rearrangement joins TRBV19 to TRBJ1-5; no clear D. The germline CDR1 and CDR2 sequences are LNHDA and SQIVND (reference sequence). The CDR3 has 15 residues. With 2 bases removed from V and 0 bases from J, the gap between germline ends came to 8 bases. CDR3 amino acids: CASSIIPHSNQPQHF. CDR3 nucleotides: TGTGCCAGTAGTATAATCCCACATAGCAATCAGCCCCAGCATTTT.

V and J are TRBV4-1 and TRBJ2-2, with 11 nucleotides matching TRBD2. Per the germline V gene, CDR1 is MGHRA and CDR2 is YSYEKL. The CDR3 spans 17 residues. V was clipped by 3 bases and J by 4 bases; unmatched bases: 7. The CDR3 here is CASSHSSGGPPTGELFF. CDR3 in DNA: TGCGCCAGCAGCCATTCTAGCGGGGGGCCCCCCACCGGGGAGCTGTTTTTT.

The rearrangement links TRBV15 to TRBJ2-2; a possible D gene is TRBD1 (5 bases). Germline CDR1 and CDR2: LNHNV and YYDKDF (reference sequence). V lost 3 bases and J lost 0, with 11 bases in between. There are 16 residues in the CDR3. The CDR3 loop reads CATSRETASNTGELFF. The CDR3 region has the DNA TGTGCCACCAGCAGGGAGACAGCCTCGAACACCGGGGAGCTGTTTTTT.

This sequence joins TRBV9 and TRBJ2-2; 7 nucleotides align to TRBD2. The germline V gene encodes CDR1 SGDLS and CDR2 YYNGEE. J gave up 1 base and V 1 base, and 1 base lay outside the gene matches. The CDR3 spans 15 residues. CDR3 loop: CASSVRGGNTGELFF. The CDR3 DNA reads as TGTGCCAGCAGCGTACGCGGGGGGAACACCGGGGAGCTGTTTTTT.

The chain is built from TRBV2 and TRBJ1-2, with D unresolved. Deletions cut 4 bases from V and 8 bases from J, with 11 bases between. The CDR3 has 12 residues. Germline V CDR1 and CDR2: SNHLY, FYNNEI. The CDR3 loop reads CASSGGVVGYTF. CDR3 DNA sequence: TGTGCCAGCAGTGGAGGAGTGGTCGGCTACACCTTC.

The chain combines TRBV6-5 with TRBJ1-1; D call uncertain. Germline CDR1 and CDR2: MNHEY and SVGAGI. Trimming left V 7 bases short and J 0 bases short, with 9 bases between. The CDR3 has 13 residues. The CDR3 coding sequence is TGTGCCAGCATTAGATCTCTGAACACTGAAGCTTTCTTT. It is translated as CASIRSLNTEAFF.

The rearrangement links TRBV2 to TRBJ2-7, with 11 bases fitting TRBD2. The CDR3 covers 15 residues. Germline trimming cut 6 bases from V and 3 bases from J; bases unmatched to any gene: 7. Germline-derived CDR1 and CDR2 are SNHLY and FYNNEI. The CDR3 sequence is CASRGTSGLNYEQYF. The CDR3 coding sequence is TGTGCCAGCAGGGGGACTAGCGGACTAAACTACGAGCAGTACTTC.

The chain couples TRBV6-6 to TRBJ2-7, with 11 positions matching TRBD1. With V trimmed by 3 bases and J by 0 bases, 4 bases remained unmatched. The CDR3 length is 16 residues. The V gene's germline CDR1 is MNHNY and CDR2 SVGAGI (reference sequence). The CDR3 sequence is CASSYSGTGGSYEQYV. CDR3 sequence (DNA): TGTGCCAGCAGTTATTCCGGGACAGGGGGCTCCTACGAGCAGTACGTC.

This clone occurred a few times. V and J are TRBV2 and TRBJ1-2; D not certain. The CDR3 is 13 amino acids. Trimming stripped 11 bases from V and 4 bases from J, with 17 bases between. Germline assignment: CDR1 SNHLY and CDR2 FYNNEI. CDR3 sequence (DNA): TGTGCCGGCCGGAGTAGTTTATCCTATGGCTACACCTTC. Translated: CAGRSSLSYGYTF.

This clone was detected only a few times. The chain is built from TRBV19 and TRBJ1-5; D might be TRBD1 (5 bases). V shed 1 base and J shed 9 bases, with 13 bases lying between them. The CDR3 has 14 amino acids. CDR1 and CDR2 (germline): LNHDA, SQIVND (reference sequence). CDR3 in DNA: TGTGCCAGTAGTATAGGAGGAGAGGGACTGCCCCAGCATTTT. This sequence encodes CASSIGGEGLPQHF.

This clone was observed a single time. This chain's CDR3 is CASSVGALDTQYF. CDR3 nucleotides: TGTGCCAGCAGCGTAGGGGCTTTGGATACGCAGTATTTT. The chain is built from TRBV9 and TRBJ2-3; D remains unclear. CDR3 size: 13 residues. Germline lookup yields CDR1 SGDLS and CDR2 YYNGEE. V was clipped by 0 bases and J by 6 bases, with 8 bases between them.

This sequence joins TRBV6-5 and TRBJ1-2; a possible D gene is TRBD1 (6 bases). The V gene's germline CDR1 is MNHEY and CDR2 SVGAGI. Trimming left V 0 bases short and J 2 bases short, with 10 bases between. There are 15 residues in the CDR3. The CDR3 DNA reads TGTGCCAGCAGTTACTCAGGCAGGGGCAACTATGGCTACACCTTC. Protein product: CASSYSGRGNYGYTF.

In this sample, this clone turned up once. This chain connects TRBV3-1 (or the pseudogene TRBV3-2) to TRBJ1-1, with D hard to call. CDR1 and CDR2 (germline): LGHDT, YNNKEL (reference sequence). V was pared by 0 bases and J by 1 base, with 12 bases between. The CDR3 spans 16 residues. For the CDR3, the DNA is TGTGCCAGCAGCCAAGATCTTCCGGGGTGGAACACTGAAGCTTTCTTT. Translation: CASSQDLPGWNTEAFF.

This clone has more than one count but fewer than ten. The chain uses TRBV7-9 and TRBJ2-1; 10 bases agree with TRBD1. This CDR3 is built from 15 residues. Germline CDR1 and CDR2: SEHNR and FQNEAQ (reference sequence). V was pared by 5 bases and J by 9 bases, with 10 bases of the junction left unmatched. CDR3 in DNA: TGTGCCAGCAGCGACCGGGACAGGGGTTCCGGTGAGCAGTTCTTC. It codes for CASSDRDRGSGEQFF.

The chain has TRBV28 and TRBJ2-5; D possibly corresponds to TRBD2 (6 bases). The CDR3 consists of 15 residues. Trimming took off 8 bases at V and 6 bases at J, with 22 bases between the two ends. Germline V gives CDR1 MDHEN, CDR2 SYDVKM. The DNA of the CDR3 is TGTGCCAGCTGCCCCCCCCGGCTAGCGCCGCAGACCCAGTACTTC. It translates to CASCPPRLAPQTQYF.